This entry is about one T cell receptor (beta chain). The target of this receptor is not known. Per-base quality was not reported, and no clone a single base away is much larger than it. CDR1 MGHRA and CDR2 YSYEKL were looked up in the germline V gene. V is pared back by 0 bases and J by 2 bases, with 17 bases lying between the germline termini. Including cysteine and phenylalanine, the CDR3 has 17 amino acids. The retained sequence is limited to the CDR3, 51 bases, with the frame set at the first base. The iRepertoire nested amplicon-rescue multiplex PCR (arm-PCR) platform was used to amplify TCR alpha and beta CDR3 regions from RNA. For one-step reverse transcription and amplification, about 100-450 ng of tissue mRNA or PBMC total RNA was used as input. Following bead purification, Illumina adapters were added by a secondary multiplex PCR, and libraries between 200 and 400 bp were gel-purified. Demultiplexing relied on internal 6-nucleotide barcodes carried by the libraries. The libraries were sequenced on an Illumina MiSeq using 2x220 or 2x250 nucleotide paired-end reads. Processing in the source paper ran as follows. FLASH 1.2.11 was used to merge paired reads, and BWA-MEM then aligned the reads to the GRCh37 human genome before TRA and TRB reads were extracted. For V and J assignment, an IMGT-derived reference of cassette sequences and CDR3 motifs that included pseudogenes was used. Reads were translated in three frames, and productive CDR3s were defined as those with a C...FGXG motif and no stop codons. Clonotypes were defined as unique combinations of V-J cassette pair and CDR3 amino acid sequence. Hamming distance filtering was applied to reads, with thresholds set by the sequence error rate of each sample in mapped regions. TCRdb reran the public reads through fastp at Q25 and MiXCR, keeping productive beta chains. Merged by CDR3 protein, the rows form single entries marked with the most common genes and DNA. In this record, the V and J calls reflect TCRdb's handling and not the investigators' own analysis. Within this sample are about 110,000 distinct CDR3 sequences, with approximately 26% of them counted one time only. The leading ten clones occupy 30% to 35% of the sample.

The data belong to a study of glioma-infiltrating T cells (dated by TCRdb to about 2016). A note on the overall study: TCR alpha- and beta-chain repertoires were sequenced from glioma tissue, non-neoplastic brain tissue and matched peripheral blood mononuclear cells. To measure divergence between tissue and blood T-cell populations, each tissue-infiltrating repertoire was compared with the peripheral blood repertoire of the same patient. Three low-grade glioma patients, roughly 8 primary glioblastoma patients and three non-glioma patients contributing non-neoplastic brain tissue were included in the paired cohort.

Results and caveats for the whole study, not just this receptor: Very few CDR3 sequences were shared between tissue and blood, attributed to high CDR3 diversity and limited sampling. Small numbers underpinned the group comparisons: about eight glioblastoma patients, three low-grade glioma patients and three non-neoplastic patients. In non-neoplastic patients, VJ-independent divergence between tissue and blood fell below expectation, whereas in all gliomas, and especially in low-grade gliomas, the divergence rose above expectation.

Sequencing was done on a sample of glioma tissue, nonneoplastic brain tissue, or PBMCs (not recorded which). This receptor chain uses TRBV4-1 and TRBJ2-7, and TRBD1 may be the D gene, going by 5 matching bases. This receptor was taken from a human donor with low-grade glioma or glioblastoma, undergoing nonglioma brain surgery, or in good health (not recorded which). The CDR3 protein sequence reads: CASSQDTDSSPTYEQYF. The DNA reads TGCGCCAGCAGCCAAGATACCGACAGCTCACCTACCTACGAGCAGTACTTC.